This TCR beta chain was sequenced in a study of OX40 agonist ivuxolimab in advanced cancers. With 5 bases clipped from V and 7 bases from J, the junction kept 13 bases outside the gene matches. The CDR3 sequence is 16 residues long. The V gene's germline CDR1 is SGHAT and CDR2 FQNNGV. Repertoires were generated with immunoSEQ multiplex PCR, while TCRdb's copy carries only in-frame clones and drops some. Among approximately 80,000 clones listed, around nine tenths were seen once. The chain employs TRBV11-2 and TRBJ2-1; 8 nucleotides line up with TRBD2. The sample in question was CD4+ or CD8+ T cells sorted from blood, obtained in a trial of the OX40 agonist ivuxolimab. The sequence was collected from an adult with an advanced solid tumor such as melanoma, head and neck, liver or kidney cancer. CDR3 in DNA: TGTGCCAGCAGCCCAGGACTAGCAGGGAGAGGGAATGAGCAGTTCTTC. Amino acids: CASSPGLAGRGNEQFF.